These 10 T cell receptor beta chains share one sample of origin, sequenced in a study of beta chain features in type 1 diabetes. Study-wide results and limits: Moderate but significant shortening of TCRB CDR3s was recorded in all four CD4+ subsets from Type 1 diabetes patients.

The entirety of the isolated RNA underwent reverse transcription, so expressed TCRB transcripts were sequenced. TCRdb keeps only in-frame clones here, not all; method: immunoSEQ multiplex PCR. The table has a few hundred thousand clones, roughly 14% seen once; the top ten hold 0.015%. The antigens of these receptors remain unknown. Sequenced sample: naive CD4+ T cells from blood. The receptors come from a woman under 30 with type 1 diabetes.

Only one count was recorded for this clone. The chain is built from TRBV19 and TRBJ2-3, with D hard to call. CDR1 and CDR2 (germline): LNHDA, SQIVND (reference sequence). The CDR3 has 13 amino acids. The ends were cut back, 5 bases at V and 2 bases at J, with 8 bases in the middle. CDR3 sequence: CASSVSYTDTQYF. The CDR3 nucleotides are TGTGCCAGTAGTGTTAGTTACACAGATACGCAGTATTTT.

This clone has more than one count but fewer than ten. This chain uses TRBV11-3 with TRBJ2-1; TRBD2 matches 9 bases. Losses at the gene ends were 2 bases for V and 9 bases for J; bases not matched to a gene: 11. This CDR3 region has 16 residues. Germline loops: CDR1 SGHNT, CDR2 YENEEA. The CDR3 sequence: CASSLYVTSGPGEQFF. The DNA of the CDR3 is TGTGCCAGCAGCTTATACGTAACTAGCGGGCCCGGTGAGCAGTTCTTC.

This chain links TRBV19 with TRBJ2-7, with 9 positions matching TRBD2. The length of the CDR3 is 14 residues. CDR1 and CDR2 from the germline V gene are LNHDA and SQIVND (reference sequence). J lost 4 bases, V lost 6 bases, and 7 bases had no gene match. The CDR3, as DNA: TGTGCCAGTAGCTCCGGGACTAGCCCTTACGAGCAGTACGTC. It translates to CASSSGTSPYEQYV.

V gene TRBV7-2 combines with J gene TRBJ1-2; 7 nucleotides agree with TRBD1. From germline, CDR1 is SGHTA and CDR2 FQGNSA. The CDR3 sequence is 13 residues long. Trimming removed 1 base from V and 8 bases from J; junction bases left unmatched: 4. The CDR3 here is CASSLEGGRGYTF. The CDR3 region has the DNA TGTGCCAGCAGCTTAGAAGGGGGCCGAGGCTACACCTTC.

In this sample, this clone turned up a few times. The chain links TRBV4-2 to TRBJ2-3; D is possibly TRBD1 (6 bases). Trimming cost V 5 bases and J 2 bases, with 11 bases left between them. The CDR3 sequence is 14 residues long. Germline-derived CDR1 and CDR2 are LGHNA and YNFKEQ. The CDR3 region has the DNA TGTGCCAGCAGCTCCGGACAGCTCACAGATACGCAGTATTTT. It translates to CASSSGQLTDTQYF.

Only a few counts were recorded for this clone. The chain joins TRBV28 to TRBJ2-7, with 10 nucleotides matching TRBD1. Trimming removed 3 bases from V and 0 bases from J; junction bases left unmatched: 2. Germline V lookup: CDR1 MDHEN, CDR2 SYDVKM. CDR3 length equals 15 residues. The CDR3 here is CASSFWTGGSYEQYF. The CDR3 DNA is TGTGCCAGCAGTTTCTGGACAGGGGGCTCCTACGAGCAGTACTTC.

This clone occurred a few times. This chain joins TRBV9 and TRBJ2-1; 13 nucleotides match TRBD2. The CDR3 covers 17 residues. CDR1 and CDR2 (germline): SGDLS, YYNGEE. The V and J ends lost 4 bases and 3 bases, in that order; junction bases with no gene match: 7. In DNA, the CDR3 is TGTGCCAGCAGCTTCCGGACTAGCGGGAGACTCTACAATGAGCAGTTCTTC. As protein: CASSFRTSGRLYNEQFF. Variable domain in full (rest from reference TRBV9 and TRBJ2-1): DSGVTQTPKHLITATGQRVTLRCSPRSGDLSVYWYQQSLDQGLQFLIQYYNGEERAKGNILERFSAQQFPDLHSELNLSSLELGDSALYFCASSFRTSGRLYNEQFFGPGTRLTVL.

This clone was seen more than once but under ten times. The chain recombines TRBV7-3 with TRBJ2-6; perhaps TRBD1 as D (5 bases). The CDR3 loop spans 15 amino acids. Germline V gives CDR1 SGHTA, CDR2 FQGTGA. Between the trimmed V and J ends, which lost 8 bases and 0 bases, there was a span of 11 bases. CDR3 sequence: CASDTGSSGANVLTF. CDR3 nucleotide sequence: TGTGCCAGCGATACAGGCAGCTCTGGGGCCAACGTCCTGACTTTC.

This clone was seen a few times. This chain connects TRBV28 to TRBJ2-2, with a possible D match to TRBD1 (6 bases). The CDR3 is 15 amino acids. Trimming removed 4 bases from V and 1 base from J, with 10 bases in between. The germline V gene has CDR1 MDHEN and CDR2 SYDVKM. The CDR3 protein is CASSSGGWNTGELFF. The CDR3 nucleotides read TGTGCCAGCAGTTCTGGGGGCTGGAACACCGGGGAGCTGTTTTTT.

This clone showed up just a few times. The genes are TRBV6-5 and TRBJ2-7; 7 bases are a match to TRBD2. The CDR3 totals 14 residues. V was clipped by 4 bases and J by 6 bases; unmatched bases: 9. Germline V gene lookup returns CDR1 MNHEY and CDR2 SVGAGI. CDR3 DNA: TGTGCCAGCAGTTCCCCTCGGTGGGGGGGCGAGCAGTACTTC. This translates into CASSSPRWGGEQYF.